These T cell receptor beta chains were read from a single sample in a study of blood T cells in healthy people across ages. TCRdb re-derived calls from the 5' RACE reads in MiXCR, one entry per CDR3 protein. The repertoire includes roughly 680,000 distinct CDR3 sequences, about 21% of them detected once, and 3.6% sits in the top ten. What was sequenced was blood. The receptor set was obtained from a man between 65 and 80 years old in good health. The CDR3 runs from the conserved cysteine through the conserved F or W. A D gene is named only where the DNA matches it firmly. Clone size is shown for a subset of rows, as once, few, many or a class of expanded clone.

abundance,d_gene,j_gene,v_gene,CDR3aa,CDR3nt
NA,NA,TRBJ1-2,TRBV12-3/TRBV12-4,CASSTGTADGYTF,TGTGCCAGCAGTACCGGGACGGCCGATGGCTACACCTTC
few,NA,TRBJ2-1,TRBV20-1,CSARGQGNNEQFF,TGCAGTGCTAGGGGGCAGGGGAACAATGAGCAGTTCTTC
few,NA,TRBJ1-4,TRBV20-1,CSAPKADIKPRKLFF,TGCAGTGCCCCGAAAGCGGACATCAAACCCAGGAAACTGTTTTTT
few,NA,TRBJ2-5,TRBV5-1,CASSLAILETQYF,TGCGCCAGCAGCTTGGCAATCTTGGAGACCCAGTACTTC
NA,NA,TRBJ1-1,TRBV6-1,CASSEEGEAFF,TGTGCCAGCAGTGAAGAGGGTGAAGCTTTCTTT
few,TRBD2,TRBJ2-1,TRBV6-2/TRBV6-3,CASSYLLGLAGRDEQFF,TGTGCCAGCAGTTACCTACTAGGACTAGCGGGGAGGGATGAGCAGTTCTTC
NA,NA,TRBJ2-1,TRBV20-1,CSVPERESTRWGYEQFF,TGCAGTGTTCCGGAGAGGGAATCGACTAGATGGGGGTATGAGCAGTTCTTC
NA,NA,TRBJ2-5,TRBV4-1,CASRQTGAREQYF,TGCGCCAGCCGCCAGACAGGAGCGAGGGAGCAGTACTTC
few,TRBD1,TRBJ1-4,TRBV20-1,CSAFSQGDALNEKLFF,TGCAGTGCTTTTTCACAGGGGGACGCACTTAATGAAAAACTGTTTTTT
many,NA,TRBJ2-5,TRBV20-1,CSATRGSGLQETQYF,TGCAGTGCTACCCGGGGTAGCGGTTTACAAGAGACCCAGTACTTC
few,NA,TRBJ2-6,TRBV20-1,CSARDVMGDLSGANVLTF,TGCAGTGCTAGAGATGTAATGGGCGATCTCTCTGGGGCCAACGTCCTGACTTTC
few,NA,TRBJ2-7,TRBV7-2,CASSLAGAGLSEQYF,TGTGCCAGCAGCTTAGCCGGTGCGGGACTGTCCGAGCAGTACTTC
NA,NA,TRBJ1-6,TRBV4-2,CASSQDFSSTPSPLHF,TGTGCCAGCAGCCAAGATTTCTCGAGTACACCATCACCCCTCCACTTT
NA,NA,TRBJ2-2,TRBV29-1,CSVEGEYFPGELVF,TGCAGCGTTGAAGGAGAGTATTTTCCCGGGGAGCTGGTTTTT
NA,NA,TRBJ2-7,TRBV21-1,CATRARGYEQYF,TGTGCCACCCGGGCCAGAGGTTACGAGCAGTACTTC
few,NA,TRBJ1-6,TRBV28,CASSLEGAHSPLHF,TGTGCCAGCAGTTTAGAGGGAGCTCATTCACCCCTCCACTTT
many,TRBD1,TRBJ2-7,TRBV6-6,CASSFNPGQGGSEQYF,TGTGCCAGCAGTTTCAATCCGGGACAGGGAGGTAGTGAGCAGTACTTC
few,NA,TRBJ1-5,TRBV28,CASSFSGLKGQPQHF,TGTGCCAGCAGTTTCTCGGGACTGAAAGGTCAGCCCCAGCATTTT
few,TRBD1,TRBJ2-7,TRBV11-2,CASSLAGTGLTSEQYF,TGTGCCAGCAGCTTAGCTGGGACAGGGTTAACGTCCGAGCAGTACTTC
NA,NA,TRBJ2-6,TRBV4-3,CASSQDQSSGANVLTF,TGCGCCAGCAGCCAAGATCAGAGCTCTGGGGCCAACGTCCTGACTTTC
few,TRBD2,TRBJ2-1,TRBV20-1,CSARRTSVYNEQFF,TGCAGTGCTCGCCGGACTAGCGTATACAATGAGCAGTTCTTC
NA,TRBD2,TRBJ2-5,TRBV5-1,CASSHGLAGGEEETQYF,TGCGCCAGCAGCCACGGACTAGCGGGAGGAGAGGAGGAGACCCAGTACTTC
NA,TRBD2,TRBJ2-1,TRBV20-1,CSARDAGGPSYNEQFF,TGCAGTGCTAGAGATGCGGGGGGGCCCTCCTACAATGAGCAGTTCTTC
few,TRBD2,TRBJ2-2,TRBV14,CASSRGVAGATGELFF,TGTGCCAGCAGCCGCGGGGTAGCGGGAGCCACCGGGGAGCTGTTTTTT
NA,TRBD2,TRBJ2-4,TRBV11-2,CASSSGTSGSLAKNIQYF,TGTGCCAGCAGCTCCGGGACTAGCGGTTCTCTAGCCAAAAACATTCAGTACTTC
many,TRBD1,TRBJ1-4,TRBV5-5,CASRARDRDEKLFF,TGTGCCAGCAGGGCCCGGGACAGGGATGAAAAACTGTTTTTT
NA,NA,TRBJ2-7,TRBV6-1,CASSEPSTYEQYF,TGTGCCAGCAGTGAACCAAGCACGTACGAGCAGTACTTC
few,NA,TRBJ2-2,TRBV20-1,CSASVEDTGELFF,TGCAGTGCCTCCGTTGAGGACACCGGGGAGCTGTTTTTT
few,TRBD1,TRBJ1-1,TRBV7-9,CASSSRTGGDFTEAFF,TGTGCCAGCAGCTCAAGGACAGGCGGAGATTTCACTGAAGCTTTCTTT
NA,NA,TRBJ1-4,TRBV5-6,CASSTGRSNEKLFF,TGTGCCAGCAGCACCGGCCGTTCTAATGAAAAACTGTTTTTT
NA,NA,TRBJ2-2,TRBV12-3/TRBV12-4,CASRLQSTGELFF,TGTGCCAGCAGACTACAGTCCACCGGGGAGCTGTTTTTT
few,NA,TRBJ2-1,TRBV5-1,CASSPQGGNNGQFF,TGCGCCAGCAGCCCTCAGGGAGGTAACAATGGGCAGTTCTTC
few,NA,TRBJ1-5,TRBV6-5,CASSKGQTSNQPQHF,TGTGCCAGCAGTAAAGGACAGACTAGCAATCAGCCCCAGCATTTT
NA,NA,TRBJ1-3,TRBV7-2,CASSLVGSRQLSGNTIYF,TGTGCCAGCAGCTTAGTAGGATCCCGACAACTCTCTGGAAACACCATATATTTT
NA,TRBD2,TRBJ2-7,TRBV28,CASSRAGGSGEQYF,TGTGCCAGCAGCCGTGCGGGGGGAAGCGGCGAGCAGTACTTC
NA,NA,TRBJ2-4,TRBV7-8,CASSPLVAKNIQYF,TGTGCCAGCAGCCCACTAGTGGCCAAAAACATTCAGTACTTC
few,NA,TRBJ1-3,TRBV21-1,CASSKVVLRPGNTIYF,TGTGCCAGCAGCAAAGTTGTCCTACGCCCCGGAAACACCATATATTTT
NA,TRBD2,TRBJ2-7,TRBV29-1,CSGANGRGEQYF,TGCAGCGGGGCTAACGGGAGGGGTGAGCAGTACTTC
many,NA,TRBJ2-2,TRBV29-1,CSVTGTSNTGELFF,TGCAGCGTAACAGGGACCTCGAACACCGGGGAGCTGTTTTTT
NA,TRBD2,TRBJ2-7,TRBV12-3/TRBV12-4,CASSSILAGDPYEQYF,TGTGCCAGCAGCAGCATACTAGCGGGAGACCCCTACGAGCAGTACTTC
NA,TRBD1,TRBJ2-5,TRBV20-1,CSATGTETQYF,TGCAGTGCGACAGGGACCGAGACCCAGTACTTC
many,TRBD1,TRBJ2-5,TRBV20-1,CSARQLDRDRYQETQYF,TGCAGTGCTAGGCAACTTGACCGGGACAGATACCAAGAGACCCAGTACTTC
NA,NA,TRBJ2-1,TRBV5-1,CASSLGRFNEQFF,TGCGCCAGCAGCTTGGGGCGGTTCAATGAGCAGTTCTTC
few,TRBD1,TRBJ1-2,TRBV11-2,CASSPSPGTGSDYGYTF,TGTGCCAGCAGCCCTAGTCCCGGGACAGGTTCGGACTATGGCTACACCTTC
NA,TRBD1,TRBJ2-5,TRBV29-1,CSVEEPDRAQEAQYF,TGCAGCGTTGAGGAACCCGACAGGGCCCAAGAGGCCCAGTACTTC
NA,TRBD2,TRBJ2-7,TRBV2,CASSEKGIAGSHEQYF,TGTGCCAGCAGTGAGAAAGGGATAGCGGGATCCCACGAGCAGTACTTC
NA,NA,TRBJ2-1,TRBV21-1,CASSSGPPGQGYNEQFF,TGTGCCAGCAGCAGTGGCCCCCCGGGACAGGGGTACAATGAGCAGTTCTTC
NA,NA,TRBJ2-3,TRBV24-1,CATSDFGRGFTDTQYF,TGTGCCACCAGTGATTTCGGACGGGGGTTTACAGATACGCAGTATTTT
few,TRBD2,TRBJ2-1,TRBV3-1,CASSQDGGTSGRAFYNEQFF,TGTGCCAGCAGCCAAGATGGCGGAACTAGCGGGAGGGCCTTCTACAATGAGCAGTTCTTC
once,TRBD2,TRBJ2-5,TRBV20-1,CSARRSSGSPQETQYF,TGCAGTGCTAGACGTTCTAGCGGGAGCCCCCAAGAGACCCAGTACTTC
few,NA,TRBJ2-3,TRBV20-1,CSASFSTDTQYF,TGCAGTGCTAGTTTTAGCACAGATACGCAGTATTTT
NA,NA,TRBJ2-7,TRBV7-9,CASSSPVSYEQYF,TGTGCCAGCAGCTCCCCCGTTAGCTACGAGCAGTACTTC
few,NA,TRBJ2-2,TRBV5-1,CASSLEAVGELFF,TGCGCCAGCAGCTTGGAAGCCGTGGGGGAGCTGTTTTTT
few,TRBD2,TRBJ2-1,TRBV6-2/TRBV6-3,CASSRGTNGWDNEQFF,TGTGCCAGCAGCCGTGGGACTAACGGGTGGGACAATGAGCAGTTCTTC
NA,TRBD1,TRBJ2-2,TRBV29-1,CSVENQDRSNTGELFF,TGCAGCGTTGAAAACCAGGACAGGTCGAACACCGGGGAGCTGTTTTTT
NA,TRBD1,TRBJ2-7,TRBV29-1,CSLVGQGSYEQYF,TGCAGCCTTGTGGGACAGGGGTCCTACGAGCAGTACTTC
once,NA,TRBJ1-1,TRBV20-1,CSARELGLGEAFF,TGCAGTGCTAGAGAATTGGGTCTCGGGGAAGCTTTCTTT
few,NA,TRBJ1-1,TRBV7-2,CASSPGHWNTEAFF,TGTGCCAGCAGCCCGGGACATTGGAACACTGAAGCTTTCTTT
few,NA,TRBJ2-3,TRBV15,CATSRGPSTSTDTQYF,TGTGCCACCAGCAGAGGACCGTCTACTAGCACAGATACGCAGTATTTT
few,TRBD2,TRBJ2-2,TRBV29-1,CSVEAGTSRATGELFF,TGCAGCGTTGAGGCCGGGACTAGCCGTGCCACCGGGGAGCTGTTTTTT